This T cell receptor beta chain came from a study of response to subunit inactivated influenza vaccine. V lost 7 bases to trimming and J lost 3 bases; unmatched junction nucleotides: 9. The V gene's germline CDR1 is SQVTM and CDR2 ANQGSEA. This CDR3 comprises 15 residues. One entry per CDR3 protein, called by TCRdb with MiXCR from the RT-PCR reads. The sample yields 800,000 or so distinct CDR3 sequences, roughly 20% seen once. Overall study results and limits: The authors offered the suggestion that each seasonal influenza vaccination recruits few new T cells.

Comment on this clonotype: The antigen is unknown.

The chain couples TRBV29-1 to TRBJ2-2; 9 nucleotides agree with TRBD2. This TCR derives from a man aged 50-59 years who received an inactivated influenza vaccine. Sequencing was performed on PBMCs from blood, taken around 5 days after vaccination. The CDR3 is CSARGLAGHTGELFF. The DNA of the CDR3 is TGCAGCGCTAGAGGGCTAGCGGGACACACCGGGGAGCTGTTTTTT.